This T cell receptor beta chain was observed in a study of T cell repertoires in ileal Crohn's disease (dated by TCRdb to the late 2010s). Study-level background: Median disease duration was around 8 years, and about 35% of patients were identified as active smokers at the time of surgery. Biopsies taken from the proximal margin of the surgical specimen made up the MI samples. Roughly 500 nanograms of biopsy DNA per sample were submitted for commercial TCRB immunosequencing. Endoscopic postoperative recurrence was defined by a Rutgeerts score above i0. All patients had surgery for a complication: stricturing disease in approximately 60% and penetrating disease in 39%. The TCR repertoire was analysed in over 50 patients with Crohn's disease drawn from a prospective multicentre cohort. Running in parallel with the study was a multicentre cohort set up to find predictors of early endoscopic recurrence following ileocolonic resection. The study sequenced 170 or so mucosal samples from around 57 patients, taken at several locations on the surgical specimen and at postoperative endoscopy. Postoperative therapy was given to about half of the patients, with thiopurines administered to more than 10 patients and anti-TNF agents administered to 15 to 20 patients.

As regards this clone: No cognate antigen has been identified for it. Nothing much larger sits one base from this clone, and base qualities are not available.

Overall study results and their limits: More high-frequency clones were carried by sorted CD8 T cells than by CD4 T cells, suggesting that mucosal expansions were mainly CD8. Only a subgroup of patients, of unstated size, had mucosal CD4 and CD8 T cells sorted and sequenced. Endoscopic recurrence was linked to a higher percentage of high-frequency clones at surgery, and recurrence occurred in every patient whose clonality exceeded 26.8% (18/57). Compared with non-smokers, patients who were active smokers at surgery showed a significantly higher proportion of clonal expansions (roughly 24% vs 19%, p=0.02).

The CDR3 measures 15 amino acids from cysteine to phenylalanine. The read is trimmed to its CDR3 DNA, 45 bases read in frame from base 1. CDR1 and CDR2, looked up from the germline V gene (reference sequence), are SGHNT and YYREEE. At the junction V is shortened by 4 bases and J by 3 bases; bases outside the gene matches: 9. Libraries were prepared through the immunoSEQ multiplex PCR assay. Adaptive Biotechnology amplified CDR3 regions from genomic DNA with a two-step multiplex PCR that controlled for amplification bias. The first PCR used primers for every V and J gene segment; the second PCR added barcodes and Illumina adapters. CDR3 libraries were sequenced on an Illumina instrument. The authors' pipeline ran thus. The analysis used both the pipelines supplied by the vendor and custom analysis of the raw data in R/Bioconductor with R version 3.3.0. Clonality, ranging from 0 to 1, was calculated as the inverse of the normalised Shannon entropy of all productive clones. The repertoire share taken up by the top 100 clones defined high-frequency clones, and only clones that passed a 95% confidence test were kept. Overlap between samples was measured with the Morisita-Horn index, while repertoire diversity was measured with the Simpson index. Drawn from immuneACCESS, this table holds only the in-frame rearrangements with V and J called that TCRdb kept. Clones are partly lost; checked studies trace under half to an unresolved V gene and leave the rest unexplained. V and J calls plus clone size are reproduced from that table; the DNA served to infer D and trimming. This sample lists 5,000 to 7,000 clones; over 60% were detected once. Clones ranked in the top ten supply about 6.8% of the sample.

The time point label here, explained by the study, means: proximal margin of the surgical specimen (macroscopically non-inflamed). Adults with ileal or ileocolonic Crohn's disease and an indication for ileocolonic resection were eligible for inclusion. Before DNA extraction, whole ileal mucosal biopsies were kept frozen at -80 degrees C. A TRizol-based method was used to extract genomic DNA from the frozen whole biopsies, and the DNA was quantified with a NanoDrop 2000 spectrophotometer. Material for sequencing was ileal tissue. The TCR comes from an adult with Crohn's disease. The receptor chain draws on TRBV5-4 and TRBJ2-7, with TRBD2 identical over 8 junction bases. In nucleotide form, the sequence is TGTGCCAGCAGCCTAGGGGTAGCGGGGTTCTACGAGCAGTACTTC. Translated, this gives CASSLGVAGFYEQYF.